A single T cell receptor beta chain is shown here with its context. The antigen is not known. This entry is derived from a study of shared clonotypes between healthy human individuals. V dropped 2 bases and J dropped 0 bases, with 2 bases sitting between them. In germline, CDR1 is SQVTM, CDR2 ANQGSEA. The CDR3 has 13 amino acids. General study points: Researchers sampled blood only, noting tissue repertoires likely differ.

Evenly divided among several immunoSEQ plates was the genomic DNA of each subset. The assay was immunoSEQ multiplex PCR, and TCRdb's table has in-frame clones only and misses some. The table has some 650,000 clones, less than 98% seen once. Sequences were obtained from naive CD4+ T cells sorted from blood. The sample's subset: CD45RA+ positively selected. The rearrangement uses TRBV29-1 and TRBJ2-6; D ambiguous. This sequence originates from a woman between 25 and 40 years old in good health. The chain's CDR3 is CSVEISGANVLTF. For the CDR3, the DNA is TGCAGCGTTGAAATCTCTGGGGCCAACGTCCTGACTTTC. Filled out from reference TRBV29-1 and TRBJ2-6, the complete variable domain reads SAVISQKPSRDICQRGTSLTIQCQVDSQVTMMFWYRQQPGQSLTLIATANQGSEATYESGFVIDKFPISRPNLTFSTLTVSNMSPEDSSIYLCSVEISGANVLTFGAGSRLTVL.